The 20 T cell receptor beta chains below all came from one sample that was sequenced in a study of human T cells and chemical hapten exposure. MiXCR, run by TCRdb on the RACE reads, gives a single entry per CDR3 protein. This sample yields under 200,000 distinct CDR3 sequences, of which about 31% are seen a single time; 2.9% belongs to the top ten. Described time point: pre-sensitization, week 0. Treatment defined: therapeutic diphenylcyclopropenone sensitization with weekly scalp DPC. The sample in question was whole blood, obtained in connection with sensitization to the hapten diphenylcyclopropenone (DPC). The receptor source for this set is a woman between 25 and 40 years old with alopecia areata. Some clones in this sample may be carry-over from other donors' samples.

For the CDR3, the DNA is TGTGCCAGCAGCTGGGGGGACTACGAGCAGTACTTC. Its translation: CASSWGDYEQYF. This chain uses TRBV5-4 with TRBJ2-7; weak D call: TRBD2 (6 bases). This CDR3 spans 12 amino acids. The V gene lost 3 bases and the J gene lost 3 bases, with 7 bases spanning the gap. The germline gives CDR1 SGHNT, CDR2 YYREEE (reference sequence).

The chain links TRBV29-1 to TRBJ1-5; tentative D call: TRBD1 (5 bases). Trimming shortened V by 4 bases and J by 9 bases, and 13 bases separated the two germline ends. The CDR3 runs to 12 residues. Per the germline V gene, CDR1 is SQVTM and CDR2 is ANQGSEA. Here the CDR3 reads CSVGTAQGPQHF. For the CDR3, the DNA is TGCAGCGTTGGGACGGCTCAGGGGCCCCAGCATTTT.

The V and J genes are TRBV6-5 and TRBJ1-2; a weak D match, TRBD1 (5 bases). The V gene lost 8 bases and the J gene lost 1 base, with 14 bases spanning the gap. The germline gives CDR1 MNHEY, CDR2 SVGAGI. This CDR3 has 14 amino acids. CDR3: CASGGTGNNYGYTF. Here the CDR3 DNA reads TGTGCCAGCGGGGGTACGGGTAATAACTATGGCTACACCTTC.

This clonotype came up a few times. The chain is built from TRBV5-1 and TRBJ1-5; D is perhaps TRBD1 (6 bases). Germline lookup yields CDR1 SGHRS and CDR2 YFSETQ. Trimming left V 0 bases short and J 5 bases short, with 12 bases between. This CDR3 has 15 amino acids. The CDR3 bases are TGCGCCAGCAGCTTGGAGGGGGGGATCTATCAGCCCCAGCATTTT. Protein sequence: CASSLEGGIYQPQHF.

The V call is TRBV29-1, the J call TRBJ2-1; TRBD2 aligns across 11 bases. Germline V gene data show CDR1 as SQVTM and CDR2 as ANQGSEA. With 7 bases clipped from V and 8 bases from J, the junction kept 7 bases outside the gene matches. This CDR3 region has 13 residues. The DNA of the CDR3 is TGCAGCGCCGCACTAGCGGGAGCCCATGAGCAGTTCTTC. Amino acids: CSAALAGAHEQFF.

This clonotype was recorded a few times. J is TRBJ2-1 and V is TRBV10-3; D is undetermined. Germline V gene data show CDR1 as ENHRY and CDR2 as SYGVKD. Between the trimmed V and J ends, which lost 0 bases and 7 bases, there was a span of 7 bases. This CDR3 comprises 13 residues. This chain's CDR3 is CAISESQENEQFF. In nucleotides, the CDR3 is TGTGCCATCAGTGAGTCGCAGGAAAATGAGCAGTTCTTC.

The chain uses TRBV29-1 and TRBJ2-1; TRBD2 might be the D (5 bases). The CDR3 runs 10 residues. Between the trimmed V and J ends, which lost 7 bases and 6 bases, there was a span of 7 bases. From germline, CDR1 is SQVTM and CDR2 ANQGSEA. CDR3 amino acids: CSGGVNEQFF. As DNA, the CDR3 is TGCAGCGGGGGAGTCAATGAGCAGTTCTTC.

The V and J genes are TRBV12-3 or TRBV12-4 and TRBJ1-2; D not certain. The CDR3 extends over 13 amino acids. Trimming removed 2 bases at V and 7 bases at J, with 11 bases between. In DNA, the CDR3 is TGTGCCAGCAGTTTATCGGGCAGCGGTGGCTACACCTTC. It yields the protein CASSLSGSGGYTF.

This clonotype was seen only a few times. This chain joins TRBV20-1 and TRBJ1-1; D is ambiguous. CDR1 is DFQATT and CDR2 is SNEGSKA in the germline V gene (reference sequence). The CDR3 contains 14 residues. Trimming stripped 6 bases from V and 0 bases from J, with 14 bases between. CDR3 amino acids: CSATDGDLNTEAFF. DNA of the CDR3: TGCAGTGCCACGGACGGAGATCTGAACACTGAAGCTTTCTTT.

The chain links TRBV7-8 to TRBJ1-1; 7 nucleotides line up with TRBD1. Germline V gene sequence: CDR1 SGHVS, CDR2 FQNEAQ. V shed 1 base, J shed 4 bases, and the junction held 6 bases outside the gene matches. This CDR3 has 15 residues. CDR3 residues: CASSLEGAIGTEAFF. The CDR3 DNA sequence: TGTGCCAGCAGCTTAGAGGGGGCGATCGGCACTGAAGCTTTCTTT. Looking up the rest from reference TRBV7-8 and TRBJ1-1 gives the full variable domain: GAGVSQSPRYKVAKRGQDVALRCDPISGHVSLFWYQQALGQGPEFLTYFQNEAQLDKSGLPSDRFFAERPEGSVSTLKIQRTQQEDSAVYLCASSLEGAIGTEAFFGQGTRLTVV.

This CDR3 reads CASSPRPGGNGYTF. The CDR3 nucleotides read TGTGCCAGCAGCCCCCGGCCCGGCGGTAATGGCTACACCTTC. V gene TRBV27 combines with J gene TRBJ1-2, with D hard to call. From germline, CDR1 is MNHEY and CDR2 SMNVEV (reference sequence). V was trimmed by 6 bases and J by 6 bases, leaving 17 bases between them. The length of the CDR3 is 14 residues.

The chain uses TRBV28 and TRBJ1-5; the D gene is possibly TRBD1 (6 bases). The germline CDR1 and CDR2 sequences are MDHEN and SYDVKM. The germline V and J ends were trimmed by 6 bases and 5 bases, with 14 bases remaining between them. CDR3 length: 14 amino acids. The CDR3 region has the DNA TGTGCCAGCAGCTTGACAGGAGCTTATCAGCCCCAGCATTTT. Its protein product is CASSLTGAYQPQHF.

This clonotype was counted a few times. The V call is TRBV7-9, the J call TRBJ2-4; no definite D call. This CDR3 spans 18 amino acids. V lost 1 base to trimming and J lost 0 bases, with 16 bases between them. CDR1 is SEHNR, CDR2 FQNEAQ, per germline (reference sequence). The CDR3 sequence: CASSLDLPVVAAKNIQYF. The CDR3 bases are TGTGCCAGCAGCTTAGATCTTCCCGTAGTAGCAGCCAAAAACATTCAGTACTTC. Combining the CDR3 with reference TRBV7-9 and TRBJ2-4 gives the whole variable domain DTGVSQNPRHKITKRGQNVTFRCDPISEHNRLYWYRQTLGQGPEFLTYFQNEAQLEKSRLLSDRFSAERPKGSFSTLEIQRTEQGDSAMYLCASSLDLPVVAAKNIQYFGAGTRLSVL.

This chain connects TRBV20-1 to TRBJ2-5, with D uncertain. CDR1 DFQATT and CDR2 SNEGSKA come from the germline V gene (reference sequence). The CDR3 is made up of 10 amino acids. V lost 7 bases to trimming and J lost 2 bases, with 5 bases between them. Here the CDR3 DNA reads TGCAGTGGGCTTCAAGAGACCCAGTACTTC. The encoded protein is CSGLQETQYF.

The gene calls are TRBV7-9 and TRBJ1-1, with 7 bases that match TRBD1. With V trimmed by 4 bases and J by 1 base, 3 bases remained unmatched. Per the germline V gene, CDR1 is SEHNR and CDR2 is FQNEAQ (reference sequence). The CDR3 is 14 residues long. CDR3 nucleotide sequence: TGTGCCAGCAGCTGGGGACAGCCGAACACTGAAGCTTTCTTT. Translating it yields CASSWGQPNTEAFF.

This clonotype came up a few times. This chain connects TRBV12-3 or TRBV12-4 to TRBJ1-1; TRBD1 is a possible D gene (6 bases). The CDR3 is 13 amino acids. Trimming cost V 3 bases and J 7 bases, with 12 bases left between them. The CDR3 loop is CASSFIQGHEAFF. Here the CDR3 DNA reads TGTGCCAGCAGTTTTATACAGGGCCATGAAGCTTTCTTT.

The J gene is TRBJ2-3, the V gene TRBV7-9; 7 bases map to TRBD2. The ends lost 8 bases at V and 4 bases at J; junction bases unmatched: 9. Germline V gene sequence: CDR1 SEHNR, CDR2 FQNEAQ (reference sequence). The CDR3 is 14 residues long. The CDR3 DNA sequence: TGTGCCAGCGGGAGGGGCTCGGTCTCAGATACGCAGTATTTT. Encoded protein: CASGRGSVSDTQYF.

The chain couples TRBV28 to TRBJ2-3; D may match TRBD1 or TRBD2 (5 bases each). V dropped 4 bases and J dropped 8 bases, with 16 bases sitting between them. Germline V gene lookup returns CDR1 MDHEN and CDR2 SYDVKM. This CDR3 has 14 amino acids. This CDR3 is CASSSRDPRGTQYF. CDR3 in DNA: TGTGCCAGCAGTTCCCGGGACCCCCGGGGTACGCAGTATTTT. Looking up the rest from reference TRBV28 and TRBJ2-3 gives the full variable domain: DVKVTQSSRYLVKRTGEKVFLECVQDMDHENMFWYRQDPGLGLRLIYFSYDVKMKEKGDIPEGYSVSREKKERFSLILESASTNQTSMYLCASSSRDPRGTQYFGPGTRLTVL.

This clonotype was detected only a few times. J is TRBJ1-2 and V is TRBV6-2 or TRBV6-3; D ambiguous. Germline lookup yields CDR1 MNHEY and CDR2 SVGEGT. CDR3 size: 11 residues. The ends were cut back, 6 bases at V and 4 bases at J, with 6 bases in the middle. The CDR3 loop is CASRSFYGYTF. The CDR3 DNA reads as TGTGCCAGCAGGAGCTTCTATGGCTACACCTTC.

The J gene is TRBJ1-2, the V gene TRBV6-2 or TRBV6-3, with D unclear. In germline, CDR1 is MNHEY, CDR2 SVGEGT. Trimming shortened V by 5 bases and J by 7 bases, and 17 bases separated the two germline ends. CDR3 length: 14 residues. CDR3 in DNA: TGTGCCAGCAGTCCCTCTCCCCGGGTAGCTGGCTACACCTTC. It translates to CASSPSPRVAGYTF.